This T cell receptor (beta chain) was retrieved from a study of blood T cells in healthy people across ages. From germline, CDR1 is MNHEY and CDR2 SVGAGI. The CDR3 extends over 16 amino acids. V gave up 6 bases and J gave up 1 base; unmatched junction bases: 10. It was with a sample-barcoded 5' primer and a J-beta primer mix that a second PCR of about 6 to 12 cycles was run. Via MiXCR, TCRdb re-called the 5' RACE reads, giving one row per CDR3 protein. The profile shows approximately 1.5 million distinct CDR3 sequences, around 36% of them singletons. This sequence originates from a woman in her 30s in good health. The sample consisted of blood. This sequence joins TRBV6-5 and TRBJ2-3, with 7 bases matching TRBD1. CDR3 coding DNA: TGTGCCAGCAGCCCCTCACGGACAGGTGGCACAGATACGCAGTATTTT. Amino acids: CASSPSRTGGTDTQYF.